The 32 T cell receptor beta chains listed next were all sequenced from one sample in a study of blood T cells in healthy people across ages. The authors ran a second PCR of 7 to 11 cycles using a sample-barcoded 5' primer and a J-beta primer mix. One entry per CDR3 protein, called by TCRdb with MiXCR from the 5' RACE reads. The sample records some 640,000 distinct CDR3 sequences, approximately 30% being singletons. Source material: blood. Receptors were obtained from a woman older than 75 in good health.

Many counts were recorded for this clonotype. The chain has TRBV7-2 and TRBJ2-7; D may be TRBD1 (5 bases). Germline CDR1 reads SGHTA; CDR2 reads FQGNSA. The CDR3 is made up of 14 amino acids. The ends were cut back, 5 bases at V and 2 bases at J, with 13 bases in the middle. In DNA form, the CDR3 reads TGTGCCAGCAGCCCCCCAACAGGAGCCTACGAGCAGTACTTC. It specifies CASSPPTGAYEQYF.

This clonotype was counted between two and nine times. Being one base from a much bigger clone, this may be a read error. This chain links TRBV9 with TRBJ2-7, with TRBD1 matching 9 bases. There are 15 residues in the CDR3. The V segment lost 4 bases and the J segment 7 bases; nucleotides outside the gene matches: 12. In germline, CDR1 is SGDLS, CDR2 YYNGEE. The CDR3 reads CASSRRDRVNNEQYF. The CDR3 DNA reads as TGTGCCAGCAGCCGCCGGGACAGGGTGAACAATGAGCAGTACTTC.

The chain has TRBV6-1 and TRBJ1-5; 7 bases are shared with TRBD1. From germline, CDR1 is MNHNS and CDR2 SASEGT. The CDR3 has 16 amino acids. V gave up 5 bases and J gave up 0 bases; unmatched junction bases: 7. The chain's CDR3 is CASSPRTGYSNQPQHF. Here the CDR3 DNA reads TGTGCCAGCAGTCCTCGGACAGGCTATAGCAATCAGCCCCAGCATTTT.

This clonotype was recorded many times. J is TRBJ2-7 and V is TRBV6-2 or TRBV6-3; no clear D. V lost 4 bases to trimming and J lost 0 bases, with 10 bases between them. This CDR3 region has 14 residues. The V gene's germline CDR1 is MNHEY and CDR2 SVGEGT. The CDR3 loop is CASSSRVFSYEQYF. As DNA, the CDR3 is TGTGCCAGCAGTTCCCGGGTTTTCTCCTACGAGCAGTACTTC.

A few counts support this clonotype. This chain uses TRBV28 with TRBJ1-2; D is unresolved. Germline lookup yields CDR1 MDHEN and CDR2 SYDVKM. With 2 bases removed from V and 4 bases from J, the gap between germline ends came to 8 bases. CDR3 size: 13 residues. CDR3 coding DNA: TGTGCCAGCAGTTTAGGATTTCTCTATGGCTACACCTTC. Protein sequence: CASSLGFLYGYTF.

This clonotype occurred many times. V is TRBV5-1 and J is TRBJ2-7; no reliable D call. The CDR3 is 16 amino acids. V was shortened by 0 bases and J by 2 bases, with 15 bases between the two germline ends. Germline values: CDR1 SGHRS, CDR2 YFSETQ. This CDR3 is CASSLGIAKGTYEQYF. The CDR3, as DNA: TGCGCCAGCAGCTTGGGGATTGCTAAGGGAACCTACGAGCAGTACTTC. Combining the CDR3 with reference TRBV5-1 and TRBJ2-7 gives the whole variable domain KAGVTQTPRYLIKTRGQQVTLSCSPISGHRSVSWYQQTPGQGLQFLFEYFSETQRNKGNFPGRFSGRQFSNSRSEMNVSTLELGDSALYLCASSLGIAKGTYEQYFGPGTRLTVT.

This clonotype has a count of ten or more. The chain is built from TRBV10-3 and TRBJ2-3; tentatively, D is TRBD2 (7 bases). CDR1 is ENHRY and CDR2 is SYGVKD in the germline V gene. The CDR3 sequence is 17 residues long. The ends were cut back, 5 bases at V and 5 bases at J, with 23 bases in the middle. CDR3: CAISPRIIGGGGDTQYF. In DNA, the CDR3 is TGTGCCATCAGTCCCCGTATAATAGGCGGGGGCGGAGATACGCAGTATTTT.

Points on this clonotype: A much larger clone lies a single base off, so this may be a read error. The gene calls are TRBV6-5 and TRBJ2-7, with D tentatively TRBD2 (6 bases). Germline CDR1 is MNHEY and CDR2 is SVGAGI. With 4 bases removed from V and 7 bases from J, the gap between germline ends came to 23 bases. The CDR3 consists of 16 residues. CDR3 in amino acids: CASSSRTIGINNEQYF. Written as DNA, the CDR3 is TGTGCCAGCAGTTCCCGGACTATCGGGATCAACAATGAGCAGTACTTC.

The chain joins TRBV28 to TRBJ2-5; D not certain. V was trimmed by 5 bases and J by 4 bases, leaving 11 bases between them. CDR3 length: 13 amino acids. The germline V gene encodes CDR1 MDHEN and CDR2 SYDVKM. The CDR3, as DNA: TGTGCCAGCAGTATCCTTCCACGAGAGACCCAGTACTTC. It specifies CASSILPRETQYF.

This clonotype has more than one count but fewer than ten. A much larger clone differs by one base, so this may be a read error. This chain links TRBV4-2 with TRBJ1-2; D perhaps matches TRBD1 (5 bases). Germline CDR1 and CDR2: LGHNA and YNFKEQ. With 0 bases removed from V and 4 bases from J, the gap between germline ends came to 15 bases. This CDR3 has 16 amino acids. CDR3 residues: CASSQDLGQTVYGYTF. The CDR3, as DNA: TGTGCCAGCAGCCAAGATTTGGGGCAGACGGTCTATGGCTACACCTTC.

This clonotype occurred a few times. This sequence joins TRBV14 and TRBJ2-7, with D hard to call. This CDR3 spans 16 amino acids. V lost 0 bases and J lost 3, with 15 bases in between. Germline V gene sequence: CDR1 SGHDN, CDR2 FVKESK. CDR3 nucleotides: TGTGCCAGCAGCCAAGAAGGCGGATTACCCTTCTACGAGCAGTACTTC. The encoded protein is CASSQEGGLPFYEQYF.

This clonotype turned up a few times. The chain joins TRBV5-1 to TRBJ2-7; D is perhaps TRBD1 or TRBD2 (5 bases each). The CDR3 runs 15 residues. Germline V gene data show CDR1 as SGHRS and CDR2 as YFSETQ. Trimming stripped 0 bases from V and 2 bases from J, with 12 bases between. The CDR3 DNA reads TGCGCCAGCAGCTTGGGACAGACTACACCCTACGAGCAGTACTTC. Its translation: CASSLGQTTPYEQYF.

This clonotype was seen at least ten times. The chain joins TRBV28 to TRBJ1-2; the D gene is possibly TRBD1 (6 bases). The CDR3 length is 15 residues. Germline V gene lookup returns CDR1 MDHEN and CDR2 SYDVKM. Trimming pared 2 bases from V and 1 base from J, leaving 11 bases between. CDR3 amino acids: CASSLGGGDNYGYTF. CDR3 sequence (DNA): TGTGCCAGCAGTTTAGGAGGGGGAGATAACTATGGCTACACCTTC.

This clonotype was seen ten or more times. The CDR3 coding sequence is TGTGCCAGCAGCTTAGCGGGGGGGCTCTATGAGCAGTTCTTC. Translated, it gives CASSLAGGLYEQFF. The chain has TRBV7-2 and TRBJ2-1; D is possibly TRBD2 (7 bases). V was trimmed by 0 bases and J by 8 bases, leaving 11 bases between them. CDR3 length: 14 residues. Per the germline V gene, CDR1 is SGHTA and CDR2 is FQGNSA.

As for this clonotype: Germline is not matched at one junction end, which may reflect a read error. The V gene is TRBV9, the J gene TRBJ1-1, with D perhaps matching TRBD1 (5 bases). The CDR3 contains 15 residues. The germline V gene has CDR1 SGDLS and CDR2 YYNGEE. CDR3 loop: CASSSSTGGATGAFF. The CDR3 DNA follows: TGTGCCAGCAGCTCCAGTACCGGTGGGGCGACTGGAGCTTTCTTT.

The chain carries TRBV20-1 and TRBJ1-5, with 7 positions matching TRBD1. V lost 5 bases, J lost 6 bases, and 7 bases stayed unmatched. CDR1 is DFQATT, CDR2 SNEGSKA, per germline (reference sequence). The CDR3 has 13 amino acids. The CDR3 here is CSAYRQGRQPQHF. As DNA, the CDR3 is TGCAGTGCTTACCGACAGGGACGTCAGCCCCAGCATTTT.

This clonotype was detected many times. This chain links TRBV5-5 with TRBJ2-5; TRBD1 might be the D (6 bases). This CDR3 contains 19 residues. Germline V gives CDR1 SGHKS, CDR2 YYEKEE (reference sequence). Trimming removed 0 bases from V and 5 bases from J, with 26 bases in between. The CDR3 spells CASSLAQGPRRHLGETQYF. CDR3 in DNA: TGTGCCAGCAGCTTGGCCCAGGGGCCCCGGCGGCACCTGGGGGAGACCCAGTACTTC. The full variable domain, rest sourced from reference TRBV5-5 and TRBJ2-5, is DAGVTQSPTHLIKTRGQQVTLRCSPISGHKSVSWYQQVLGQGPQFIFQYYEKEERGRGNFPDRFSARQFPNYSSELNVNALLLGDSALYLCASSLAQGPRRHLGETQYFGPGTRLLVL.

This clonotype has a handful of counts. The chain carries TRBV6-1 and TRBJ2-5, with a tentative D call TRBD1 (5 bases). The CDR3 is made up of 15 amino acids. From germline, CDR1 is MNHNS and CDR2 SASEGT. The V end was cut by 6 bases, the J end by 11 bases, with 25 bases between. DNA for the CDR3: TGTGCCAGCAGACCGCCGGCAGGACAACCTAATGAGCAGTACTTC. Its protein is CASRPPAGQPNEQYF.

This clonotype was picked up many times. The V call is TRBV6-2 or TRBV6-3, the J call TRBJ1-5, with a possible D match to TRBD1 (5 bases). Germline values: CDR1 MNHEY, CDR2 SVGEGT. The V end lost 2 bases, the J end lost 3 bases, and 17 bases lay between the germline ends. This CDR3 has 17 amino acids. DNA of the CDR3: TGTGCCAGCAGTTACCCCGGGAGGGGTAACCTCAATCAGCCCCAGCATTTT. Translated: CASSYPGRGNLNQPQHF.

In the case of this clonotype: Relative to the germline gene, one junction end is altered; a read error may explain this. J is TRBJ2-7 and V is TRBV5-5; 11 bases are a match to TRBD1. The CDR3 is 15 amino acids. In germline, CDR1 is SGHKS, CDR2 YYEKEE (reference sequence). CDR3 coding DNA: TGTGCCGGCAGCCCGGGACAGGGGGAATTCTACGAGCAGTACTTC. Protein: CAGSPGQGEFYEQYF.

This clonotype has ten or more counts. The chain links TRBV5-1 to TRBJ2-7, with D uncertain. Looked up from germline, CDR1 is SGHRS and CDR2 is YFSETQ. This CDR3 spans 15 amino acids. Trimming took 0 bases from V and 0 from J, leaving 10 bases between them. The DNA for the CDR3 is TGCGCCAGCAGCTTGGCTGCAGGCAGCTCCTACGAGCAGTACTTC. Translation gives CASSLAAGSSYEQYF.

This clonotype was seen a few times. This chain joins TRBV5-1 and TRBJ1-1, with D perhaps TRBD1 (6 bases). V lost 5 bases and J lost 0, with 14 bases in between. The germline V gene has CDR1 SGHRS and CDR2 YFSETQ. The CDR3 covers 15 residues. CDR3 in DNA: TGCGCCAGCAGAGGGGGGGGGACTATGAACACTGAAGCTTTCTTT. Amino acids: CASRGGGTMNTEAFF.

In regard to this clonotype: Being one base from a much bigger clone, this may be a read error. The rearrangement uses TRBV11-2 and TRBJ2-1, with D perhaps given as TRBD1 or TRBD2 (6 bases each). The germline gives CDR1 SGHAT, CDR2 FQNNGV. Trimming removed 5 bases at V and 8 bases at J, with 19 bases between. There are 15 residues in the CDR3. The CDR3 loop is CASSRFRGADDEQFF. The CDR3 DNA reads TGTGCCAGCAGCCGATTTAGGGGGGCGGACGATGAGCAGTTCTTC.

This clonotype appeared a few times. It may be a read error: a sequence one base away is much more abundant. The chain joins TRBV3-1 to TRBJ2-7, with D perhaps matching TRBD2 (5 bases). Germline V CDR1 and CDR2: LGHDT, YNNKEL (reference sequence). The CDR3 totals 16 residues. The V gene lost 5 bases and the J gene lost 7 bases, with 24 bases spanning the gap. The CDR3 nucleotides are TGTGCCAGCAGCTCATACCTTACCGGGATAAACAATGAGCAGTACTTC. Its protein is CASSSYLTGINNEQYF.

This clonotype was seen repeatedly, ten times or more. The rearrangement joins TRBV15 to TRBJ2-3; D gene ambiguous. CDR1 is LNHNV, CDR2 YYDKDF, per germline (reference sequence). Trimming removed 0 bases at V and 4 bases at J, with 8 bases between. The CDR3 runs 14 residues. In nucleotides, the CDR3 is TGTGCCACCAGCAGAGATCCTAGGGCAGATACGCAGTATTTT. This gives the protein CATSRDPRADTQYF. Together with reference TRBV15 and TRBJ2-3, the CDR3 gives the full variable domain: DAMVIQNPRYQVTQFGKPVTLSCSQTLNHNVMYWYQQKSSQAPKLLFHYYDKDFNNEADTPDNFQSRRPNTSFCFLDIRSPGLGDTAMYLCATSRDPRADTQYFGPGTRLTVL.

This clonotype was picked up many times. V gene TRBV7-8 combines with J gene TRBJ2-1; TRBD1 is a possible D gene (5 bases). V was shortened by 3 bases and J by 0 bases, with 12 bases between the two germline ends. From germline, CDR1 is SGHVS and CDR2 FQNEAQ. The CDR3 contains 16 residues. The CDR3 DNA is TGTGCCAGCAGCTTGACAGCCGTGAGCTCCTACAATGAGCAGTTCTTC. Its translation is CASSLTAVSSYNEQFF.

This clonotype was picked up many times. V and J are TRBV20-1 and TRBJ2-3, with TRBD2 identical over 8 bases. Germline loops: CDR1 DFQATT, CDR2 SNEGSKA (reference sequence). The CDR3 is made up of 15 amino acids. The J segment lost 2 bases and the V segment lost 6 bases, leaving 10 bases of the junction unmatched. CDR3 bases: TGCAGTGCGCCCCTAGGAGCGGGAGTCACAGATACGCAGTATTTT. Encoded protein: CSAPLGAGVTDTQYF.

This chain joins TRBV7-9 and TRBJ2-5, with TRBD1 matching over 7 bases. CDR3 length: 14 amino acids. Germline loops: CDR1 SEHNR, CDR2 FQNEAQ (reference sequence). V dropped 5 bases and J dropped 5; count of bases not matched to a gene: 8. The CDR3 region is CASSPEQGRETQYF. Written as DNA, the CDR3 is TGTGCCAGCAGCCCTGAACAGGGGCGGGAGACCCAGTACTTC.

This clonotype was counted a few times. This sequence joins TRBV3-1 and TRBJ1-5; 8 nucleotides line up with TRBD1. This CDR3 region has 14 residues. The V and J ends lost 6 bases and 9 bases, in that order; junction bases with no gene match: 10. In germline, CDR1 is LGHDT, CDR2 YNNKEL (reference sequence). The CDR3 sequence is CASRHGQGPVPQHF. In DNA form, the CDR3 reads TGTGCCAGCAGACACGGACAGGGTCCTGTGCCCCAGCATTTT.

This clonotype was recorded at least ten times. The chain employs TRBV29-1 and TRBJ2-7; 8 nucleotides agree with TRBD2. V lost 5 bases to trimming and J lost 2 bases; unmatched junction nucleotides: 5. CDR3 length equals 13 residues. Germline V gene data show CDR1 as SQVTM and CDR2 as ANQGSEA. The CDR3 coding sequence is TGCAGCGTTAGACCGGGACTAGCCTACGAGCAGTACTTC. Its protein is CSVRPGLAYEQYF.

CDR3 loop: CSVRQAATNEKLFF. CDR3 sequence (DNA): TGCAGTGTCAGACAGGCTGCAACTAATGAAAAACTGTTTTTT. This chain joins TRBV20-1 and TRBJ1-4; D may be TRBD1 (6 bases). V shed 7 bases and J shed 0 bases, with 12 bases lying between them. CDR1 is DFQATT and CDR2 is SNEGSKA in the germline V gene (reference sequence). This CDR3 is built from 14 residues.

V and J are TRBV20-1 and TRBJ1-5; D is unresolved. This CDR3 has 14 amino acids. V shed 3 bases and J shed 2 bases, with 11 bases lying between them. The germline V gene has CDR1 DFQATT and CDR2 SNEGSKA (reference sequence). The CDR3 DNA reads TGCAGTGCTAGGTCAGTAAACGGCAATCAGCCCCAGCATTTT. This codes for CSARSVNGNQPQHF.